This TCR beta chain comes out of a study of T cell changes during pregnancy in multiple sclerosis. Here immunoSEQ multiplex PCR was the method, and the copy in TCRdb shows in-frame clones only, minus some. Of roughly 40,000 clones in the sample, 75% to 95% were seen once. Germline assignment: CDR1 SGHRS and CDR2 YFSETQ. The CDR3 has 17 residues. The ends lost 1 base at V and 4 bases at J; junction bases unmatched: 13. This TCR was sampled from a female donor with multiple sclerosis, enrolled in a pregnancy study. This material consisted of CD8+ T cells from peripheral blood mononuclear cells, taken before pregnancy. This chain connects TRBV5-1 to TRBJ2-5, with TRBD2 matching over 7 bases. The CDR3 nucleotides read TGCGCCAGCAGCTTGTCTTGGACTAGTAGTGTGGGAGAGACCCAGTACTTC. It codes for CASSLSWTSSVGETQYF.